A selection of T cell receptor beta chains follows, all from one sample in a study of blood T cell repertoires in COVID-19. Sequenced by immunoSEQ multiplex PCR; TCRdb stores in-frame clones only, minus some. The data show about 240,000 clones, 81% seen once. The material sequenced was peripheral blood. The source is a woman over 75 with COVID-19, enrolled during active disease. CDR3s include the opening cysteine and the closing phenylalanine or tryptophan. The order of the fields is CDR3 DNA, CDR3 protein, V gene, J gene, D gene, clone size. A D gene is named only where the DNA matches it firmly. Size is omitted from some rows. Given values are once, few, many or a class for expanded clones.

CDR3nt: TGTGCCAGCAGCTCGAACAGACCTGAAGCTTTCTTT; CDR3aa: CASSSNRPEAFF; v_gene: TRBV11-2; j_gene: TRBJ1-1; d_gene: .; abundance: .
CDR3nt: TGTGCCAGCAGCCAAGAAACAGCGGGGGCTACGCAGTATTTT; CDR3aa: CASSQETAGATQYF; v_gene: TRBV3-1/TRBV3-2; j_gene: TRBJ2-3; d_gene: TRBD2; abundance: .
CDR3nt: TGTGCCACCAGTGACACCGGGAGCAACACCGGGGAGCTGTTTTTT; CDR3aa: CATSDTGSNTGELFF; v_gene: TRBV24-1; j_gene: TRBJ2-2; d_gene: .; abundance: .
CDR3nt: TGTGCCAGCTCACCAAGAGTGGCAGGGGGGCACGAGACCCAGTACTTC; CDR3aa: CASSPRVAGGHETQYF; v_gene: TRBV18; j_gene: TRBJ2-5; d_gene: .; abundance: .
CDR3nt: TGTGCCAGCAGCTTGAAAACTAACACCGGGGAGCTGTTTTTT; CDR3aa: CASSLKTNTGELFF; v_gene: TRBV5-4; j_gene: TRBJ2-2; d_gene: .; abundance: .
CDR3nt: TGTGCCAGCAGCTTAGCGCGGGGCATACTCTACAATGAGCAGTTCTTC; CDR3aa: CASSLARGILYNEQFF; v_gene: TRBV7-8; j_gene: TRBJ2-1; d_gene: .; abundance: .
CDR3nt: TGTGCCAGCAGCCAAGACAGCGGAGTCGGGGAGCTGTTTTTT; CDR3aa: CASSQDSGVGELFF; v_gene: TRBV4-2; j_gene: TRBJ2-2; d_gene: .; abundance: .
CDR3nt: TGTGCCAGCTCACCGATCAGGGGAACTGAAGCTTTCTTT; CDR3aa: CASSPIRGTEAFF; v_gene: TRBV18; j_gene: TRBJ1-1; d_gene: .; abundance: once
CDR3nt: TGTGCCAGCAGTGAAGGAGGCACAGATACGCAGTATTTT; CDR3aa: CASSEGGTDTQYF; v_gene: TRBV2; j_gene: TRBJ2-3; d_gene: .; abundance: .
CDR3nt: TGTGCCAGCAGTTCGCCGGGACTAGCGGCGGGGATCGAGCAGTACTTC; CDR3aa: CASSSPGLAAGIEQYF; v_gene: TRBV3-1/TRBV3-2; j_gene: TRBJ2-7; d_gene: TRBD2; abundance: .
CDR3nt: TGTGCCAGCAGCGGACAGGGCTGGGTTGACTATGGCTACACCTTC; CDR3aa: CASSGQGWVDYGYTF; v_gene: TRBV5-4; j_gene: TRBJ1-2; d_gene: TRBD1; abundance: few
CDR3nt: TGCAGTGCTCCTTCAGGGGGGACGCAGTATTTT; CDR3aa: CSAPSGGTQYF; v_gene: TRBV20-1; j_gene: TRBJ2-3; d_gene: .; abundance: few
CDR3nt: TGTGCCAGCAGCCAAGATATAAGAGCGGGAACCTACGAGCAGTACTTC; CDR3aa: CASSQDIRAGTYEQYF; v_gene: TRBV14; j_gene: TRBJ2-7; d_gene: TRBD2; abundance: .
CDR3nt: TGTGCCAGCTCACAGGGACTCACATCTATTGACACCATATATTTT; CDR3aa: CASSQGLTSIDTIYF; v_gene: TRBV18; j_gene: TRBJ1-3; d_gene: .; abundance: .
CDR3nt: TGCGCCAGCAGCCAGATTAGACAGGGAATGACGGGCTACACCTTC; CDR3aa: CASSQIRQGMTGYTF; v_gene: TRBV4-3; j_gene: TRBJ1-2; d_gene: TRBD1; abundance: .
CDR3nt: TGTGCCAGCTCACCTCTTGCAGGTGCAACTAATGAAAAACTGTTTTTT; CDR3aa: CASSPLAGATNEKLFF; v_gene: TRBV18; j_gene: TRBJ1-4; d_gene: .; abundance: .
CDR3nt: TGTGCCTGGAGTGGGGGGGGCGGAATCTCCTACAATGAGCAGTTCTTC; CDR3aa: CAWSGGGGISYNEQFF; v_gene: TRBV30; j_gene: TRBJ2-1; d_gene: .; abundance: .
CDR3nt: TGCGCCAGCAGCCAAGCCCAGCTCACAAACAGGGGGCGCGGCTATGGCTACACCTTC; CDR3aa: CASSQAQLTNRGRGYGYTF; v_gene: TRBV4-1; j_gene: TRBJ1-2; d_gene: TRBD1; abundance: .
CDR3nt: TGTGCCAGCAGCGCCCTACTAGCGGGAGCCACAAATAGGGGTGAGCAGTTCTTC; CDR3aa: CASSALLAGATNRGEQFF; v_gene: TRBV9; j_gene: TRBJ2-1; d_gene: TRBD2; abundance: once
CDR3nt: TGTGCCAGCAGTCCCTTGGCGGCCGACGAGCAGTACTTC; CDR3aa: CASSPLAADEQYF; v_gene: TRBV5-4; j_gene: TRBJ2-7; d_gene: .; abundance: .
CDR3nt: TGTGCCAGCAGCTTCGGGGGGTCCTACGAGCAGTACTTC; CDR3aa: CASSFGGSYEQYF; v_gene: TRBV7-9; j_gene: TRBJ2-7; d_gene: TRBD2; abundance: .
CDR3nt: TGTGCCAGCAGCTTAGGCGTCAATCAGCCCCAGCATTTT; CDR3aa: CASSLGVNQPQHF; v_gene: TRBV13; j_gene: TRBJ1-5; d_gene: .; abundance: .
CDR3nt: TGTGCCAGCAGCTCCCGACAGGGGTTGGGGAACACTGAAGCTTTCTTT; CDR3aa: CASSSRQGLGNTEAFF; v_gene: TRBV7-6; j_gene: TRBJ1-1; d_gene: TRBD1; abundance: .
CDR3nt: TGTGCCAGCAGCTTGTCCCGCGGGGGGATGCCCCAAGAGACCCAGTACTTC; CDR3aa: CASSLSRGGMPQETQYF; v_gene: TRBV5-6; j_gene: TRBJ2-5; d_gene: TRBD2; abundance: .
CDR3nt: TGTGCCAGCCGGACAGGGGACTATGGCTACACCTTC; CDR3aa: CASRTGDYGYTF; v_gene: TRBV19; j_gene: TRBJ1-2; d_gene: TRBD1; abundance: .
CDR3nt: TGTGCCAGCAGCCCAGGGGGGCTGGGTACCCAGCATTTT; CDR3aa: CASSPGGLGTQHF; v_gene: TRBV28; j_gene: TRBJ1-5; d_gene: TRBD1; abundance: few
CDR3nt: TGTGCTAGTGGTCGAACCGGGGGTAGCAATCAGCCCCAGCATTTT; CDR3aa: CASGRTGGSNQPQHF; v_gene: TRBV12-5; j_gene: TRBJ1-5; d_gene: .; abundance: .
CDR3nt: TGTGCCATGGAACAACAGATGAACACTGAAGCTTTCTTT; CDR3aa: CAMEQQMNTEAFF; v_gene: TRBV6-5; j_gene: TRBJ1-1; d_gene: .; abundance: .
CDR3nt: TGTGCCAGCAGCTTAGACTCTAGGGGAGAGCAGTACTTC; CDR3aa: CASSLDSRGEQYF; v_gene: TRBV11-2; j_gene: TRBJ2-7; d_gene: .; abundance: .
CDR3nt: TGCGCCAGCAGACAGAGCGGGGTAGGAGAGACCCAGTACTTC; CDR3aa: CASRQSGVGETQYF; v_gene: TRBV5-1; j_gene: TRBJ2-5; d_gene: TRBD2; abundance: few
CDR3nt: TGCGCCAGCAGCTCCGGGTCCTCTGGAAACACCATATATTTT; CDR3aa: CASSSGSSGNTIYF; v_gene: TRBV5-1; j_gene: TRBJ1-3; d_gene: .; abundance: .
CDR3nt: TGTGCCAGCAGTGCGTCTGGCACTGAAGCTTTCTTT; CDR3aa: CASSASGTEAFF; v_gene: TRBV12-3/TRBV12-4; j_gene: TRBJ1-1; d_gene: .; abundance: few
CDR3nt: TGTGCCAGCAGTAATCGTGGGACTGGGAATGAGCAGTTCTTC; CDR3aa: CASSNRGTGNEQFF; v_gene: TRBV2; j_gene: TRBJ2-1; d_gene: .; abundance: .
CDR3nt: TGTGCCAGCACCGAAACGGGAGAAACGCAGTATTTT; CDR3aa: CASTETGETQYF; v_gene: TRBV28; j_gene: TRBJ2-3; d_gene: .; abundance: .
CDR3nt: TGTGCCAGCAGATCCACTAGCGGGGGAGACAATGAGCAGTTCTTC; CDR3aa: CASRSTSGGDNEQFF; v_gene: TRBV6-4; j_gene: TRBJ2-1; d_gene: TRBD2; abundance: .
CDR3nt: TGCAGTGGCAGGGGGAATGCTGGCTACACCTTC; CDR3aa: CSGRGNAGYTF; v_gene: TRBV20-1; j_gene: TRBJ1-2; d_gene: TRBD1; abundance: .
CDR3nt: TGTGCCAGCAGCGGGCGGGAGCCCGCTTTCGGCTACACCTTC; CDR3aa: CASSGREPAFGYTF; v_gene: TRBV9; j_gene: TRBJ1-2; d_gene: .; abundance: .
CDR3nt: TGTGCCAGCAGCGCATACAGGGGAACTAATGAAAAACTGTTTTTT; CDR3aa: CASSAYRGTNEKLFF; v_gene: TRBV3-1/TRBV3-2; j_gene: TRBJ1-4; d_gene: TRBD1; abundance: .
CDR3nt: TGTGCCAGCAGTGAGGGCTCAGAGAGGTTTTTT; CDR3aa: CASSEGSERFF; v_gene: TRBV2; j_gene: TRBJ1-4; d_gene: .; abundance: .
CDR3nt: TGTGCCAGCAGCCAAGGGACAGGCCTCAGCTATGGCTACACCTTC; CDR3aa: CASSQGTGLSYGYTF; v_gene: TRBV3-1/TRBV3-2; j_gene: TRBJ1-2; d_gene: TRBD1; abundance: .
CDR3nt: TGCAGTGCTTCGGACAACCTTATGCAGTACTTC; CDR3aa: CSASDNLMQYF; v_gene: TRBV20-1; j_gene: TRBJ2-7; d_gene: .; abundance: .
CDR3nt: TGCGCCAGCAGCCAAGATAGGGGGACTAGTTACAATGAGCAGTTCTTC; CDR3aa: CASSQDRGTSYNEQFF; v_gene: TRBV4-3; j_gene: TRBJ2-1; d_gene: TRBD2; abundance: once
CDR3nt: TGTGCCAGCAGAAACGGGGGGCGAGGGAACGAGCAGTACTTC; CDR3aa: CASRNGGRGNEQYF; v_gene: TRBV6-6; j_gene: TRBJ2-7; d_gene: .; abundance: once
CDR3nt: TGTGCCAGCAGCTTAACCCCGGGATTTAGGGAATCTACAGATACGCAGTATTTT; CDR3aa: CASSLTPGFRESTDTQYF; v_gene: TRBV7-3; j_gene: TRBJ2-3; d_gene: .; abundance: .
CDR3nt: TGTGCCAGCAGGACTAGCGGGGGGTACAATGAGCAGTTCTTC; CDR3aa: CASRTSGGYNEQFF; v_gene: TRBV7-9; j_gene: TRBJ2-1; d_gene: TRBD2; abundance: once
CDR3nt: TGTGCCAGCAGCCAAGGGGGTAGCGGATCCCAAGAGACCCAGTACTTC; CDR3aa: CASSQGGSGSQETQYF; v_gene: TRBV14; j_gene: TRBJ2-5; d_gene: .; abundance: .
CDR3nt: TGTGCCAGCAGTCGGGGGGGCGATTTGAACACCGGGGAGCTGTTTTTT; CDR3aa: CASSRGGDLNTGELFF; v_gene: TRBV11-3; j_gene: TRBJ2-2; d_gene: TRBD2; abundance: few
CDR3nt: TGTGCCAGCAGCGTGAACAGGGGTGAAGCTTTCTTT; CDR3aa: CASSVNRGEAFF; v_gene: TRBV7-3; j_gene: TRBJ1-1; d_gene: TRBD1; abundance: .
CDR3nt: TGTGCCTGGAGTAAGAGCGCGACAGGGCTGAGCGGCTACACCTTC; CDR3aa: CAWSKSATGLSGYTF; v_gene: TRBV30; j_gene: TRBJ1-2; d_gene: TRBD1; abundance: .
CDR3nt: TGTGCCACGAGCTCTGGGGCCAACGTCCTGACTTTC; CDR3aa: CATSSGANVLTF; v_gene: TRBV10-3; j_gene: TRBJ2-6; d_gene: .; abundance: .
CDR3nt: TGTGCCAGCAGTCGCAAAAGCGGGAGTGGCAATGAGCAGTTCTTC; CDR3aa: CASSRKSGSGNEQFF; v_gene: TRBV6-6; j_gene: TRBJ2-1; d_gene: TRBD2; abundance: .
CDR3nt: TGTGCCAGCAGCTTAGCTGGACAGAAAGAGACCCAGTACTTC; CDR3aa: CASSLAGQKETQYF; v_gene: TRBV7-2; j_gene: TRBJ2-5; d_gene: .; abundance: .
CDR3nt: TGCGCCAGCAGCCAAGCAGGGGCCTCGTCGGTAGATACGCAGTATTTT; CDR3aa: CASSQAGASSVDTQYF; v_gene: TRBV4-3; j_gene: TRBJ2-3; d_gene: .; abundance: .
CDR3nt: TGTGCCAGCAGGAGGACAGGGGGGAATTACAATGAGCAGTTCTTC; CDR3aa: CASRRTGGNYNEQFF; v_gene: TRBV6-5; j_gene: TRBJ2-1; d_gene: TRBD1; abundance: .
CDR3nt: TGTGCCAGCAGTTTAGAAAGGCCCTCGGGGCAGTATTTT; CDR3aa: CASSLERPSGQYF; v_gene: TRBV28; j_gene: TRBJ2-3; d_gene: .; abundance: .
CDR3nt: TGTGCTAGTGGATCCGGAGAGGGCGATCAGCCCCAGCATTTT; CDR3aa: CASGSGEGDQPQHF; v_gene: TRBV12-5; j_gene: TRBJ1-5; d_gene: .; abundance: .
CDR3nt: TGTGCCAGCTCACCACGACTAGAGGCGTCAGATACGCAGTATTTT; CDR3aa: CASSPRLEASDTQYF; v_gene: TRBV18; j_gene: TRBJ2-3; d_gene: .; abundance: .
CDR3nt: TGTGCCAGCAGAGACCAGGGGCAGGGGAATCAGCCCCAGCATTTT; CDR3aa: CASRDQGQGNQPQHF; v_gene: TRBV6-1; j_gene: TRBJ1-5; d_gene: .; abundance: .